The 13 T cell receptor beta chains in this list originate from one sample, sequenced in a study of CD4 T cells in relation to SARS-CoV-2 and coronaviruses. Clones were read by immunoSEQ multiplex PCR, and TCRdb kept only the in-frame ones, dropping some. This sample has tens of thousands of clones; roughly 73% occur once, and the top ten carry around 21%. For these TCRs, the target antigens are not known. Sequenced material: memory CD4+ T cells from PBMCs, cultured in vitro. Source of these receptors: an adult with COVID-19.

This clone was found a few times. This chain connects TRBV5-1 to TRBJ2-2; D gene ambiguous. Per the germline V gene, CDR1 is SGHRS and CDR2 is YFSETQ. Trimming took 2 bases from V and 1 from J, leaving 9 bases between them. The CDR3 is made up of 15 amino acids. Written as DNA, the CDR3 is TGCGCCAGCAGCTTCTCCTTGCTGAACACCGGGGAGCTGTTTTTT. Translated, it gives CASSFSLLNTGELFF.

V is TRBV18 and J is TRBJ2-7, with 7 bases fitting TRBD1. This CDR3 region has 14 residues. V gave up 3 bases and J gave up 2 bases; unmatched junction bases: 4. Germline lookup yields CDR1 KGHSH and CDR2 LQKENI. This CDR3 is CASSPGTDTYEQYF. The CDR3 DNA sequence: TGTGCCAGCTCACCTGGGACAGACACCTACGAGCAGTACTTC.

J is TRBJ2-3 and V is TRBV7-8; 10 positions match TRBD1. Trimming took 2 bases from V and 2 from J; bases not matched to a gene: 4. The CDR3 is 16 amino acids. The germline V gene encodes CDR1 SGHVS and CDR2 FQNEAQ. The CDR3 region has the DNA TGTGCCAGCAGCTTAAAGGACAGGGGGGTCACAGATACGCAGTATTTT. This encodes CASSLKDRGVTDTQYF.

V and J are TRBV6-5 and TRBJ2-7; D not certain. CDR3 size: 15 residues. CDR1 and CDR2 (germline): MNHEY, SVGAGI. V was pared by 2 bases and J by 0 bases, with 11 bases between. The CDR3 loop reads CASSYRYFFSYEQYF. The CDR3 nucleotides read TGTGCCAGCAGTTACCGTTACTTCTTCTCCTACGAGCAGTACTTC.

The CDR3 here is CASSQEGKTQYF. The CDR3 coding sequence is TGCGCCAGCAGTCAAGAGGGGAAGACCCAGTACTTC. The chain is built from TRBV23-1 and TRBJ2-5, with D possibly called TRBD1 or TRBD2 (5 bases each). Being an ORF, TRBV23-1 has a function that is uncertain. The CDR3 is made up of 12 amino acids. V shed 2 bases and J shed 6 bases, with 7 bases lying between them.

J is TRBJ2-3 and V is TRBV28; 11 bases align to TRBD2. V gave up 6 bases and J gave up 4 bases; unmatched junction bases: 9. Germline CDR1 reads MDHEN; CDR2 reads SYDVKM. The CDR3 is 16 residues long. The DNA for the CDR3 is TGTGCCAGCAGCTCCGCTAGCGGGAGGTCCGCAGATACGCAGTATTTT. Its translation: CASSSASGRSADTQYF.

This chain connects TRBV7-2 to TRBJ1-2; 8 bases are a match to TRBD1. Germline lookup yields CDR1 SGHTA and CDR2 FQGNSA. V dropped 3 bases and J dropped 6; count of bases not matched to a gene: 12. The CDR3 loop spans 16 amino acids. The CDR3 nucleotides read TGTGCCAGCAGCTTCCCCCAGGGGGCAGGTTTGGATGGCTACACCTTC. Encoded protein: CASSFPQGAGLDGYTF. Full variable domain (remainder filled in from reference TRBV7-2 and TRBJ1-2): GAGVSQSPSNKVTEKGKDVELRCDPISGHTALYWYRQSLGQGLEFLIYFQGNSAPDKSGLPSDRFSAERTGGSVSTLTIQRTQQEDSAVYLCASSFPQGAGLDGYTFGSGTRLTVV.

The genes are TRBV11-2 and TRBJ1-1; D gene ambiguous. The V end was cut by 4 bases, the J end by 4 bases, with 4 bases between. The CDR3 has 11 amino acids. Germline assignment: CDR1 SGHAT and CDR2 FQNNGV. The CDR3: CASSSVTEAFF. CDR3 bases: TGTGCCAGCAGCTCAGTCACTGAAGCTTTCTTT.

The rearrangement uses TRBV18 and TRBJ1-2, with D unresolved. Germline V CDR1 and CDR2: KGHSH, LQKENI. V was cut by 3 bases and J by 8 bases, with 13 bases left in between. This CDR3 is 13 amino acids long. The DNA of the CDR3 is TGTGCCAGCTCACCGGTGGGCAGAGGAGGCTACACCTTC. It yields the protein CASSPVGRGGYTF.

V usage is TRBV3-1 (or the pseudogene TRBV3-2) and J usage is TRBJ2-7; no clear D gene. The CDR3 length is 11 residues. The ends were cut back, 1 base at V and 8 bases at J, with 6 bases in the middle. The germline CDR1 and CDR2 sequences are LGHDT and YNNKEL (reference sequence). The CDR3 loop is CASSQGQQQYF. The CDR3 coding sequence is TGTGCCAGCAGCCAAGGGCAACAGCAGTACTTC.

V is TRBV11-2 and J is TRBJ2-7; D uncertain. Trimming took off 3 bases at V and 5 bases at J, with 11 bases between the two ends. CDR3 length: 13 amino acids. Germline CDR1 reads SGHAT; CDR2 reads FQNNGV. Written as DNA, the CDR3 is TGTGCCAGCAGCTTTGATTTAGGCGACGAGCAGTACTTC. It yields the protein CASSFDLGDEQYF.

Points on this clone: Other DNA sequences from this sample encode an identical CDR3 as well. CDR3 in amino acids: CASSLDGDSYNEQFF. In DNA, the CDR3 is TGTGCCAGCAGCTTGGATGGAGACTCCTACAATGAGCAGTTCTTC. The J gene is TRBJ2-1, the V gene TRBV5-5; unclear D gene. The CDR3 length is 15 residues. Per germline, CDR1 SGHKS and CDR2 YYEKEE (reference sequence). Trimming left V 0 bases short and J 0 bases short, with 7 bases between.

This sequence joins TRBV7-2 and TRBJ2-5; D is perhaps TRBD1 (6 bases). CDR1 and CDR2 (germline): SGHTA, FQGNSA. CDR3 length: 15 amino acids. The ends were cut back, 7 bases at V and 7 bases at J, with 22 bases in the middle. The CDR3 reads CASTPARQVRGTQYF. CDR3 nucleotide sequence: TGTGCCAGCACCCCCGCGAGACAGGTTCGGGGGACCCAGTACTTC.